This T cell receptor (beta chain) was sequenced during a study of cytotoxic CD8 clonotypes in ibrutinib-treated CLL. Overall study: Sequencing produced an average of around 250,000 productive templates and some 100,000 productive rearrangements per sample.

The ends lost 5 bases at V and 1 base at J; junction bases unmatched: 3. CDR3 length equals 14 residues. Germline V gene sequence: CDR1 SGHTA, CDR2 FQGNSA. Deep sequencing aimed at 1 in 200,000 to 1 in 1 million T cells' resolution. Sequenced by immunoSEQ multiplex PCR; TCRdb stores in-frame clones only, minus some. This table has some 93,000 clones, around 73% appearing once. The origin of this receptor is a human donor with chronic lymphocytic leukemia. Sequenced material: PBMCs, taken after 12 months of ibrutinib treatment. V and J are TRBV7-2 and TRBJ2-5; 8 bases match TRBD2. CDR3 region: CASSPLAAQETQYF. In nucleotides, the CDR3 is TGTGCCAGCAGCCCACTAGCGGCCCAAGAGACCCAGTACTTC.